One sample yielded the 4 T cell receptor beta chains listed below, sequenced in a study of technical replicates of blood from several donors. Assay used: immunoSEQ multiplex PCR; TCRdb lists only in-frame clones, some missing. The repertoire consists of about 97,000 clones, with roughly 96% occurring once and the leading ten covering 0.36%. The sample consisted of T cells isolated from PBMCs. The receptor set was obtained from a human donor in good health.

This clone is a singleton in its sample. This chain uses TRBV6-6 with TRBJ2-5; 8 nucleotides agree with TRBD2. The germline CDR1 and CDR2 sequences are MNHNY and SVGAGI (reference sequence). V was clipped by 6 bases and J by 3 bases; unmatched bases: 6. CDR3 length: 14 amino acids. The CDR3 is CASSRQLAEETQYF. The DNA for the CDR3 is TGTGCCAGCAGCCGTCAACTAGCGGAAGAGACCCAGTACTTC.

The V call is TRBV7-2, the J call TRBJ2-2; 10 nucleotides line up with TRBD1. CDR3 length equals 17 residues. Germline V CDR1 and CDR2: SGHTA, FQGNSA. Trimming removed 5 bases from V and 4 bases from J; junction bases left unmatched: 10. CDR3 sequence: CASSGQGVNVGTGELFF. The DNA for the CDR3 is TGTGCCAGCAGCGGACAGGGGGTGAATGTGGGCACCGGGGAGCTGTTTTTT.

The CDR3 nucleotides are TGCAGCGTTGACCCCACAGGGGGAATGAACACTGAAGCTTTCTTT. Translated, it gives CSVDPTGGMNTEAFF. The chain has TRBV29-1 and TRBJ1-1; 8 bases align to TRBD1. With 3 bases clipped from V and 0 bases from J, the junction kept 6 bases outside the gene matches. This CDR3 has 15 residues. Germline assignment: CDR1 SQVTM and CDR2 ANQGSEA.

DNA for the CDR3: TGTGCCAGCAGTGAACTCCGGACAGATACGCAGTATTTT. It codes for CASSELRTDTQYF. V gene TRBV25-1 combines with J gene TRBJ2-3; D unclear. The germline V and J ends were trimmed by 2 bases and 3 bases, with 6 bases remaining between them. Looked up from germline, CDR1 is MGHDK and CDR2 is SYGVNS. This CDR3 region has 13 residues.